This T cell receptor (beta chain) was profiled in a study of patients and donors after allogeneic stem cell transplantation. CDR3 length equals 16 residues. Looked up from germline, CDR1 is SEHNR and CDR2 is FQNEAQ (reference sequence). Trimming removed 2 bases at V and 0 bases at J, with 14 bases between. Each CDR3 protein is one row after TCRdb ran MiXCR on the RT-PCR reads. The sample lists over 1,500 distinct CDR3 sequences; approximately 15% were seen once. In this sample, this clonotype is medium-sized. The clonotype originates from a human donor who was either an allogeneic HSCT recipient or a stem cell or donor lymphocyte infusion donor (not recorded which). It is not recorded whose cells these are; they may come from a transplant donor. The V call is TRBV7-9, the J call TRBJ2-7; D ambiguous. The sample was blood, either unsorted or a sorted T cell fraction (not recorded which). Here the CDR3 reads CASSLTLGPSSYEQYF. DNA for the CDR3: TGTGCCAGCAGCTTAACTCTGGGCCCTAGCTCCTACGAGCAGTACTTC.